This is a list of T cell receptor beta chains from one sample in a study of T cell responses to AZD1222 COVID-19 vaccine. Sequenced by immunoSEQ multiplex PCR; TCRdb stores in-frame clones only, minus some. The sample holds approximately 110,000 clones; around nine tenths are singletons and the top ten take approximately 1.3%. Here the sequenced sample was peripheral blood, taken on day 0 of AZD1222 vaccination. The receptors come from an adult in good health. The CDR3 runs from the conserved cysteine through the conserved F or W. D genes are given only for firm matches.

cdr3_aa	j_call	d_call	v_call
CASSVAGEYTEAFF	TRBJ1-1	NA	TRBV2
CAIATGNTGELFF	TRBJ2-2	NA	TRBV10-3
CASSLGGGYSYGYTF	TRBJ1-2	NA	TRBV5-4
CASSSDGVLAAYNEQFF	TRBJ2-1	TRBD2	TRBV19
CASSTTGWNQPQHF	TRBJ1-5	NA	TRBV3-1/TRBV3-2
CASSQGTGTGVTYEQYF	TRBJ2-7	TRBD1	TRBV4-1
CASSLGTGNTIYF	TRBJ1-3	NA	TRBV11-2
CASSIDRVSTTYGYTF	TRBJ1-2	NA	TRBV19
CAWGRGSNQPQHF	TRBJ1-5	NA	TRBV30
CASSLMKLQNTEAFF	TRBJ1-1	NA	TRBV5-4
CASRKGAGAFNEQFF	TRBJ2-1	NA	TRBV6-5
CASSGTSGGAGTDTQYF	TRBJ2-3	TRBD2	TRBV5-1
CASSPYRGATEAFF	TRBJ1-1	NA	TRBV7-2
CASSHPGQGAIRYEQYF	TRBJ2-7	TRBD1	TRBV4-1
CASSETLAGGKSSSYNEQFF	TRBJ2-1	TRBD2	TRBV6-1
CASSSTGAGETQYF	TRBJ2-5	NA	TRBV5-1
CASSLAVNTEAFF	TRBJ1-1	NA	TRBV5-4
CASSGEAGNNEQFF	TRBJ2-1	TRBD2	TRBV6-4
CASSQDLRGEAFF	TRBJ1-1	NA	TRBV14
CASSQDLRAGTNEKLFF	TRBJ1-4	NA	TRBV4-3
CASSHNRGFDTEAFF	TRBJ1-1	TRBD1	TRBV6-5
CASSLGHGTSGTQETQYF	TRBJ2-5	TRBD2	TRBV5-8
CASSQDGEKLFF	TRBJ1-4	NA	TRBV4-1
CATRDPDRGQPQHF	TRBJ1-5	TRBD1	TRBV15
CASSLRGNQPQHF	TRBJ1-5	NA	TRBV3-1/TRBV3-2
CASSAEGNEQYF	TRBJ2-7	NA	TRBV9
CASSLGQPNTEAFF	TRBJ1-1	TRBD1	TRBV19